A selection of T cell receptor beta chains follows, all from one sample in a study of cytomegalovirus exposure and HLA in healthy donors. Some clones are missing from TCRdb's copy, which holds only in-frame ones; the method was immunoSEQ multiplex PCR. This sample has some 150,000 clones, with 75% to 80% found just once. The specimen was PBMCs. All receptors come from a male donor in good health and CMV-seronegative. Each CDR3 is given without its conserved first and last residue. Only part of the rows carry a size: once, few, many, or a class if the clone is expanded.

cdr3_aa	v_call	clone_size	j_call
ASSLTGGSSFSYEQY	TRBV5-1	-	TRBJ2-7
ASSTGNSGANVLT	TRBV7-2	-	TRBJ2-6
ASSSGDSYGYT	TRBV11-3	few	TRBJ1-2
AWSSSTTSVHSTDTQY	TRBV30	-	TRBJ2-3
ASSESPHGYT	TRBV2	-	TRBJ1-2
ASSFTGQGTWV	TRBV5-6	-	TRBJ1-4
SSSPTGEAYNEQF	TRBV7-9	-	TRBJ2-1
ASSSGTGSGTGELF	TRBV27	-	TRBJ2-2
AIGGPSGYGYT	TRBV10-3	once	TRBJ1-2
ASSPASEALTDTQY	TRBV18	-	TRBJ2-3
ASSSGLAGTTGELF	TRBV7-7	-	TRBJ2-2
ASSAGTGLNYGYT	TRBV6-5	-	TRBJ1-2
ASSIETGSAGELF	TRBV19	once	TRBJ2-2
ASSLGQESGNTIY	TRBV6-5	-	TRBJ1-3